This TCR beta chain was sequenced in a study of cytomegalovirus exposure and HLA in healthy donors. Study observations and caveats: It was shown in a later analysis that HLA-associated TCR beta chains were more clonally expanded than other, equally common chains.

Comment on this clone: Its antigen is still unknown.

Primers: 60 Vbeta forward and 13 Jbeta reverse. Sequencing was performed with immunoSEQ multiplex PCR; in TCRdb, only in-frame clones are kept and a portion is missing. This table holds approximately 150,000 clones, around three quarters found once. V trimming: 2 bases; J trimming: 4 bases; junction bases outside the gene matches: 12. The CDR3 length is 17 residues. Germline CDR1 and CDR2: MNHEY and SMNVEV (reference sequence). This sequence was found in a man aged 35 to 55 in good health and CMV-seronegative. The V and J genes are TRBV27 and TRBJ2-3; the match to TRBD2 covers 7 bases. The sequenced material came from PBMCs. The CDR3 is CASSLTVLREWADTQYF. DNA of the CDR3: TGTGCCAGCAGTTTAACAGTCTTGCGGGAGTGGGCAGATACGCAGTATTTT.